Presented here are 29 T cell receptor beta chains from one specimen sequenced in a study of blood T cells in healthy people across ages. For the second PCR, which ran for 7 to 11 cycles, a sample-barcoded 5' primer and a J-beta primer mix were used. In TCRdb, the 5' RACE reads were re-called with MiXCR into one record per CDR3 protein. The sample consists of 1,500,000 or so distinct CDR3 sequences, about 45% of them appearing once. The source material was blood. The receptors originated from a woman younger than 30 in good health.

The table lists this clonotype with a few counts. CDR3 residues: CASSLRTGTKGSPLHF. CDR3 nucleotide sequence: TGTGCCAGCAGCTTGAGGACAGGGACGAAGGGATCACCCCTCCACTTT. The gene calls are TRBV7-2 and TRBJ1-6; 8 bases match TRBD1. CDR3 size: 16 residues. V shed 3 bases, J shed 10 bases, and the junction held 11 bases outside the gene matches. Germline V CDR1 and CDR2: SGHTA, FQGNSA.

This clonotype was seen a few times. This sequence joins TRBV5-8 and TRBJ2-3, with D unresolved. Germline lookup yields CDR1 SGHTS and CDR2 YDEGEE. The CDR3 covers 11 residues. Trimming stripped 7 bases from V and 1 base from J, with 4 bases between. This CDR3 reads CASWRTDTQYF. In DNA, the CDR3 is TGTGCCAGCTGGCGCACAGATACGCAGTATTTT.

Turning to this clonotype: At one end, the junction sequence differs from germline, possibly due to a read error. The CDR3 is CASSFQWGGPTNAKLFF. CDR3 sequence (DNA): TGTGCCAGCAGTTTCCAGTGGGGGGGCCCAACTAATGCAAAACTGTTTTTT. The V gene is TRBV28, the J gene TRBJ1-4, with a tentative D call TRBD1 (6 bases). This CDR3 contains 17 residues. Germline CDR1 MDHEN, CDR2 SYDVKM.

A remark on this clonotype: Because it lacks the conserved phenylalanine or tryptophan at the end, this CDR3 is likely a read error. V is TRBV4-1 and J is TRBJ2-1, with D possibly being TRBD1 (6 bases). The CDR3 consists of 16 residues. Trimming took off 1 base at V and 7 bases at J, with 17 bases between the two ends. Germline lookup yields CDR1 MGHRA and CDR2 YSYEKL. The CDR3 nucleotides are TGCGCCAGCAGCCAAGGAGCGAAGACAGGCTTTAATGAGCAGTTCGTC. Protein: CASSQGAKTGFNEQFV.

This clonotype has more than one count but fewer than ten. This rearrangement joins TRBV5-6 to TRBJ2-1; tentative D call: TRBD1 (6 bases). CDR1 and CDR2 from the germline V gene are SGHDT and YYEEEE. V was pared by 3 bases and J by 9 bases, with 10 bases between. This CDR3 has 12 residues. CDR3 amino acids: CASSSLGGEQFF. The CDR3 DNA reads TGTGCCAGCAGCTCCCTAGGGGGTGAGCAGTTCTTC.

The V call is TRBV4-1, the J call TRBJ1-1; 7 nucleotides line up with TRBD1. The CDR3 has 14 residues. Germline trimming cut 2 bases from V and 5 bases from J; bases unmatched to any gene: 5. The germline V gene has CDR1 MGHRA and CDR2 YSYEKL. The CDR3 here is CASSQQTGMTEAFF. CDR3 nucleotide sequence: TGCGCCAGCAGCCAACAGACAGGGATGACTGAAGCTTTCTTT.

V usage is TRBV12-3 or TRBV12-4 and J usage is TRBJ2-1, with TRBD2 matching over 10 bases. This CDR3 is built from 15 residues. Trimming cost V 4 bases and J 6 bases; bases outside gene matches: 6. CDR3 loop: CASSSTSGTLNEQFF. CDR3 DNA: TGTGCCAGCAGTTCCACTAGCGGGACCCTCAATGAGCAGTTCTTC.

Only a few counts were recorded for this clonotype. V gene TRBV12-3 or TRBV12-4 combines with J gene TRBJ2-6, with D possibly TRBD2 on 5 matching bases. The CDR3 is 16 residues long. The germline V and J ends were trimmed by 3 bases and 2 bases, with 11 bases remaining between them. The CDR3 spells CASSFGETPGANVLTF. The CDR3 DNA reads TGTGCCAGCAGTTTCGGGGAAACCCCTGGGGCCAACGTCCTGACTTTC.

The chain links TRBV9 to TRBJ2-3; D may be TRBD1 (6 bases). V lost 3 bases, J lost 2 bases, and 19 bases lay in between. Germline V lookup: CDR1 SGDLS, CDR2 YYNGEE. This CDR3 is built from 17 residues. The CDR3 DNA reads TGTGCCAGCAGCGCTTTCCCGGCAGGGGCAACCACAGATACGCAGTATTTT. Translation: CASSAFPAGATTDTQYF.

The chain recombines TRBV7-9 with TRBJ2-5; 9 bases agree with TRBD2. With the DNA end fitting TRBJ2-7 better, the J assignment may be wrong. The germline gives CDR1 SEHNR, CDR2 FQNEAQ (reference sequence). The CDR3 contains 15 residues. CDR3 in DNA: TGTGCCAGCAGCTCCGGGACTAGCTATTCCTACGAGCAGTACTTC. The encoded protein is CASSSGTSYSYEQYF.

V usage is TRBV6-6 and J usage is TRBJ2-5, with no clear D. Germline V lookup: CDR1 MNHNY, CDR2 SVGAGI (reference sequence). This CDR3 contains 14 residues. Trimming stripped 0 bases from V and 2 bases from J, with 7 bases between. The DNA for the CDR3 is TGTGCCAGCAGTTACTCAGAAGGGCAAGAGACCCAGTACTTC. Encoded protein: CASSYSEGQETQYF.

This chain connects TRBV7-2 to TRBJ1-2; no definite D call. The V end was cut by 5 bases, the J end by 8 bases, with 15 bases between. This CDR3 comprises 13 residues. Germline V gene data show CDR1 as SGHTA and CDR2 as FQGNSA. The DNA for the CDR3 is TGTGCCAGCAGCGCATACGCGGTCGGAGGCTACACCTTC. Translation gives CASSAYAVGGYTF. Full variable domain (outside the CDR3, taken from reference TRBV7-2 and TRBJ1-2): GAGVSQSPSNKVTEKGKDVELRCDPISGHTALYWYRQSLGQGLEFLIYFQGNSAPDKSGLPSDRFSAERTGGSVSTLTIQRTQQEDSAVYLCASSAYAVGGYTFGSGTRLTVV.

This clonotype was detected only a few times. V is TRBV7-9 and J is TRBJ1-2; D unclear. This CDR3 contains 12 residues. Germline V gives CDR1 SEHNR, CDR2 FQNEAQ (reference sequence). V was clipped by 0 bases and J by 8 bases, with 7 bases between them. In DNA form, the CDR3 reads TGTGCCAGCAGCTTAGCGCGGAGCGGCTACACCTTC. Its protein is CASSLARSGYTF.

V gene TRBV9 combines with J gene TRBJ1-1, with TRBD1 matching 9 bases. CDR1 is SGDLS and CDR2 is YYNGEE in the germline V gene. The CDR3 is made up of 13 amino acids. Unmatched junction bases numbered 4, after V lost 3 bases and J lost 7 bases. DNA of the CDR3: TGTGCCAGCAGCGCTGGGACAGGGTATGAAGCTTTCTTT. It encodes CASSAGTGYEAFF.

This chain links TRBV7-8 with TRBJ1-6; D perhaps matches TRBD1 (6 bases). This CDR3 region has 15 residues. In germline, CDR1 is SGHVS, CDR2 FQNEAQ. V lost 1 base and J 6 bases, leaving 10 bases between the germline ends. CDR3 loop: CASSLGWGPNSPLHF. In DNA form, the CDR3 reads TGTGCCAGCAGCTTAGGTTGGGGGCCTAATTCACCCCTCCACTTT.

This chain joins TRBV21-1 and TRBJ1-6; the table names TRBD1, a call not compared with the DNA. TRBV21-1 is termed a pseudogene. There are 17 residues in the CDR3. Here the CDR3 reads CASSKAAGKGHNSPLHF. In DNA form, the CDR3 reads TGTGCCAGCAGCAAAGCGGCAGGGAAGGGGCATAATTCACCCCTCCACTTT.

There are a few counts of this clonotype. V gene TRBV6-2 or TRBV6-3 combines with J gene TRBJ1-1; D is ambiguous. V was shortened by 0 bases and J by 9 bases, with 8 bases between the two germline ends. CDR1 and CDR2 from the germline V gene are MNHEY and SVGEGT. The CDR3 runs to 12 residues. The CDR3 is CASSYSGTKAFF. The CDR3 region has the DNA TGTGCCAGCAGTTACTCGGGCACAAAAGCTTTCTTT.

CDR3 sequence reads: CASSRGTLGNTIYF. CDR3 nucleotide sequence: TGTGCCAGCAGCAGAGGGACATTAGGAAACACCATATATTTT. The rearrangement links TRBV7-9 to TRBJ1-3; D may be TRBD1 (6 bases). This CDR3 spans 14 amino acids. CDR1 SEHNR and CDR2 FQNEAQ come from the germline V gene (reference sequence). V shed 5 bases and J shed 4 bases, with 12 bases lying between them.

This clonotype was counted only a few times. CDR3 nucleotide sequence: TGTGCCAGCAGTTTATCGGGGCAGGGGAACGAGCAGTACTTC. This codes for CASSLSGQGNEQYF. This rearrangement joins TRBV27 to TRBJ2-7, with D maybe TRBD1 (6 bases). CDR1 is MNHEY, CDR2 SMNVEV, per germline (reference sequence). Trimming stripped 0 bases from V and 5 bases from J, with 11 bases between. This CDR3 has 14 residues.

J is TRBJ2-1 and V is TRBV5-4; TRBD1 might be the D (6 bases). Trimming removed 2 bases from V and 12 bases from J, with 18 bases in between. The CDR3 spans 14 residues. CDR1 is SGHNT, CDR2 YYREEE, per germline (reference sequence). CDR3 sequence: CASSLRAVTGGQFF. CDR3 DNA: TGTGCCAGCAGCTTACGAGCGGTGACAGGTGGGCAGTTCTTC.

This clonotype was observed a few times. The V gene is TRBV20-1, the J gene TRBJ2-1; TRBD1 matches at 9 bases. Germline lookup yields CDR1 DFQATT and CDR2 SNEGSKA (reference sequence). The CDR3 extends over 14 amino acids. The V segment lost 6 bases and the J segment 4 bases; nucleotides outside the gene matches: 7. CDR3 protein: CSAGGDRAYNEQFF. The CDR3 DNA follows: TGCAGTGCAGGGGGGGACAGGGCGTACAATGAGCAGTTCTTC.

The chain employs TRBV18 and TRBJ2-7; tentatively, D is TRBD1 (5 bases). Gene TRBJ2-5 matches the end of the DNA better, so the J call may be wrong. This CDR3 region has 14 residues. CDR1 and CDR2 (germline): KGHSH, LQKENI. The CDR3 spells CASSPPGRWGTQYF. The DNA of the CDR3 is TGTGCCAGCTCACCACCGGGGCGCTGGGGGACCCAGTACTTC.

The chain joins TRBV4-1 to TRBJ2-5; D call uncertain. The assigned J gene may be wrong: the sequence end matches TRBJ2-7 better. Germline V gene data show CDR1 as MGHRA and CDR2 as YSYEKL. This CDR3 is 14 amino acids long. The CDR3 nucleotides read TGCGCCAGCAGCCAAGATGAGAGTGGTTACGAGCAGTACTTC. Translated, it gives CASSQDESGYEQYF.

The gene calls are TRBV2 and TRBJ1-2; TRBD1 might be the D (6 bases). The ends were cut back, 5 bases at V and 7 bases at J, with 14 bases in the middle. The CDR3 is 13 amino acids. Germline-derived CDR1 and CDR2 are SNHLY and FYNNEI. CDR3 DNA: TGTGCCAGCAGTATACAGGGAAGCAGTGGCTACACCTTC. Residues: CASSIQGSSGYTF.

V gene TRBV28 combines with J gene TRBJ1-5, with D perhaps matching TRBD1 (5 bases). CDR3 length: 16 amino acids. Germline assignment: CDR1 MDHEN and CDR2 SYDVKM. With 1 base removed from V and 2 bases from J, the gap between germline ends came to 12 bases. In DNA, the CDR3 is TGTGCCAGCAGTTTATCCCAGGCGGGGGGCAATCAGCCCCAGCATTTT. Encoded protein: CASSLSQAGGNQPQHF.

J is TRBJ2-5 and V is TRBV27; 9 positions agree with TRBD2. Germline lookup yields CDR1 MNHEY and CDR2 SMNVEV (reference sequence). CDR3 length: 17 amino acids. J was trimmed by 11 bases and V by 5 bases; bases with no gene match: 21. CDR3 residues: CASSRDSGRAVLDKQYF. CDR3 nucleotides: TGTGCCAGCAGTCGGGATAGCGGGAGAGCTGTCCTGGATAAGCAGTACTTC.

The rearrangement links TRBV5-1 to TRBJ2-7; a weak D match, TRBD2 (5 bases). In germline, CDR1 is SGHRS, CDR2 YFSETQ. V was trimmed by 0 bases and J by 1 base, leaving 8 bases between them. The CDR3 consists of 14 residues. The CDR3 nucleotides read TGCGCCAGCAGCTTGGGAGCGGAATCCTACGAGCAGTACTTC. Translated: CASSLGAESYEQYF. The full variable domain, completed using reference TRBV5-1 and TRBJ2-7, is KAGVTQTPRYLIKTRGQQVTLSCSPISGHRSVSWYQQTPGQGLQFLFEYFSETQRNKGNFPGRFSGRQFSNSRSEMNVSTLELGDSALYLCASSLGAESYEQYFGPGTRLTVT.

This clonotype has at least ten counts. CDR3 region: CASSYGGATYNSPLHF. The CDR3 DNA sequence: TGTGCCAGCAGTTATGGGGGGGCAACTTATAATTCACCCCTCCACTTT. The chain carries TRBV6-5 and TRBJ1-6; D may be TRBD1 (6 bases). The CDR3 runs 16 residues. From germline, CDR1 is MNHEY and CDR2 SVGAGI. V was pared by 3 bases and J by 4 bases, with 13 bases between.

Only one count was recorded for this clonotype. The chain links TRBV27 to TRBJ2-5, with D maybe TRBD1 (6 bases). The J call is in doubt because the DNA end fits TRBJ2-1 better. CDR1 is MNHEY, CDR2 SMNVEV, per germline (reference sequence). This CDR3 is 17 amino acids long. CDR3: CASSLIGEDRPQETQFF. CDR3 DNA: TGTGCCAGCAGTTTAATAGGGGAAGACAGGCCCCAAGAGACCCAGTTCTTC.